A single sample is the source of the 17 T cell receptor beta chains below, sequenced in a study of human T cells and chemical hapten exposure. Via MiXCR, TCRdb re-called the RACE reads, giving one row per CDR3 protein. The profile shows 300,000 to 400,000 distinct CDR3 sequences, 5.1% of them singletons. The time point denotes: pre-sensitization, week 0. Treatment described: therapeutic diphenylcyclopropenone sensitization with weekly scalp DPC. This sample comprised whole blood, obtained in connection with sensitization to the hapten diphenylcyclopropenone (DPC). These receptors were collected from a woman aged 45 to 65 with alopecia areata. Some clones in this sample may be carry-over from other donors' samples.

Notes on this clonotype: Given a much more abundant clone one base away, this may be a read error. The CDR3 bases are TGTGCCTGCAGTTCCCCGTTTGGCGGGGAGCTGTTTTTT. This sequence encodes CACSSPFGGELFF. V is TRBV6-5 and J is TRBJ2-2, with D uncertain. Germline V gives CDR1 MNHEY, CDR2 SVGAGI. This CDR3 spans 13 amino acids.

The table lists this clonotype with many counts. V is TRBV6-6 and J is TRBJ2-5; 13 nucleotides match TRBD2. The germline V gene encodes CDR1 MNHNY and CDR2 SVGAGI (reference sequence). Losses at the gene ends were 5 bases for V and 5 bases for J; bases not matched to a gene: 8. This CDR3 is 16 amino acids long. The CDR3 reads CASSLPGLAGVETQYF. DNA for the CDR3: TGTGCCAGCAGTCTTCCTGGACTAGCGGGAGTTGAGACCCAGTACTTC.

DNA of the CDR3: TGTGCCAGCAGTTACGACAGCTTAGACTATGGCTACACCTTC. It yields the protein CASSYDSLDYGYTF. The J gene is TRBJ1-2, the V gene TRBV6-6; possible D gene TRBD1, 5 bases. V was shortened by 2 bases and J by 3 bases, with 10 bases between the two germline ends. CDR3 length: 14 residues. CDR1 and CDR2 (germline): MNHNY, SVGAGI (reference sequence).

There are a few counts of this clonotype. This chain links TRBV20-1 with TRBJ1-2; the D gene is possibly TRBD1 (6 bases). From germline, CDR1 is DFQATT and CDR2 SNEGSKA (reference sequence). V lost 1 base and J lost 6, with 12 bases in between. CDR3 length equals 13 residues. The CDR3 loop is CSARVTGYDGYTF. CDR3 in DNA: TGCAGTGCTAGAGTTACAGGGTATGATGGCTACACCTTC.

This clonotype has ten or more counts. The gene calls are TRBV10-1 and TRBJ1-1; the D is unclear. Trimming took 6 bases from V and 2 from J, leaving 10 bases between them. The CDR3 extends over 13 amino acids. The germline V gene encodes CDR1 WNHNN and CDR2 SYGVQD (reference sequence). DNA for the CDR3: TGCGCCAGCAGCGCGGGCTCCAACACTGAAGCTTTCTTT. Translation gives CASSAGSNTEAFF.

This clonotype was seen at least ten times. The chain combines TRBV27 with TRBJ2-7; 8 positions agree with TRBD1. The CDR3 extends over 15 amino acids. Germline V CDR1 and CDR2: MNHEY, SMNVEV (reference sequence). Germline trimming cut 6 bases from V and 6 bases from J; bases unmatched to any gene: 13. The CDR3 DNA reads TGTGCCAGCAGCCCTGAAGGGACAGGCCCCCTCGAGCAGTACTTC. Protein product: CASSPEGTGPLEQYF.

This chain links TRBV9 with TRBJ1-2; a possible D gene is TRBD1 (5 bases). Germline-derived CDR1 and CDR2 are SGDLS and YYNGEE. V dropped 0 bases and J dropped 4 bases, with 13 bases sitting between them. There are 15 residues in the CDR3. The CDR3 DNA is TGTGCCAGCAGCGTAGGTGGACTTGGGGGCTATGGCTACACCTTC. Protein sequence: CASSVGGLGGYGYTF.

Many counts were recorded for this clonotype. This chain joins TRBV7-2 and TRBJ2-3; D uncertain. Germline V gene data show CDR1 as SGHTA and CDR2 as FQGNSA. Trimming removed 6 bases at V and 4 bases at J, with 17 bases between. There are 15 residues in the CDR3. The CDR3 here is CASRPGPRWADTQYF. Here the CDR3 DNA reads TGTGCCAGCAGGCCTGGGCCTAGATGGGCAGATACGCAGTATTTT.

The rearrangement uses TRBV6-2 or TRBV6-3 and TRBJ1-1, with 7 positions matching TRBD1. Germline CDR1 reads MNHEY; CDR2 reads SVGEGT. This CDR3 comprises 14 residues. The ends lost 7 bases at V and 1 base at J; junction bases unmatched: 6. This chain's CDR3 is CASIQGTENTEAFF. Written as DNA, the CDR3 is TGTGCCAGCATTCAGGGGACAGAGAACACTGAAGCTTTCTTT.

The chain couples TRBV28 to TRBJ1-5, with 10 bases matching TRBD1. Germline trimming cut 4 bases from V and 10 bases from J; bases unmatched to any gene: 7. This CDR3 spans 14 amino acids. Per germline, CDR1 MDHEN and CDR2 SYDVKM. CDR3 protein: CASSSDRGLHPQHF. The CDR3 coding sequence is TGTGCCAGCAGTTCTGACAGGGGGCTTCATCCCCAGCATTTT.

There are many counts of this clonotype. The chain joins TRBV29-1 to TRBJ2-1, with D perhaps TRBD1 (5 bases). Trimming removed 6 bases at V and 2 bases at J, with 11 bases between. Per the germline V gene, CDR1 is SQVTM and CDR2 is ANQGSEA. CDR3 length: 13 amino acids. The CDR3 DNA follows: TGCAGCGTGAAGACAGTCACCTACAATGAGCAGTTCTTC. Its protein is CSVKTVTYNEQFF.

This clonotype was detected ten times or more. The chain is built from TRBV28 and TRBJ2-3; D gene unclear. CDR1 and CDR2 (germline): MDHEN, SYDVKM. This CDR3 spans 11 amino acids. The ends were cut back, 3 bases at V and 8 bases at J, with 6 bases in the middle. The CDR3 DNA sequence: TGTGCCAGCAGTTTGGTCAGTACGCAGTATTTT. Protein: CASSLVSTQYF.

This clonotype showed up many times. The J gene is TRBJ2-3, the V gene TRBV19, with D perhaps TRBD2 (6 bases). Germline V gene data show CDR1 as LNHDA and CDR2 as SQIVND (reference sequence). Deletions cut 4 bases from V and 4 bases from J, with 15 bases between. The CDR3 is 15 amino acids. Here the CDR3 reads CASSTQGGEADTQYF. CDR3 DNA sequence: TGTGCCAGTAGTACTCAGGGCGGGGAGGCAGATACGCAGTATTTT.

The rearrangement uses TRBV3-1 and TRBJ1-5; D not resolved. The ends were cut back, 3 bases at V and 0 bases at J, with 9 bases in the middle. The germline gives CDR1 LGHDT, CDR2 YNNKEL (reference sequence). This CDR3 spans 15 amino acids. The CDR3 protein is CASSHTSNSNQPQHF. CDR3 nucleotide sequence: TGTGCCAGCAGCCATACAAGCAATAGCAATCAGCCCCAGCATTTT.

Many counts were recorded for this clonotype. The chain has TRBV20-1 and TRBJ2-1; D is possibly TRBD1 (6 bases). The CDR3 covers 15 residues. Deletions cut 5 bases from V and 0 bases from J, with 14 bases between. Germline CDR1 and CDR2: DFQATT and SNEGSKA (reference sequence). The CDR3 is CSAHPDRNSYNEQFF. CDR3 coding DNA: TGCAGTGCTCACCCCGACAGGAACTCCTACAATGAGCAGTTCTTC.

This clonotype has only a few counts. The genes are TRBV18 and TRBJ2-5, with D uncertain. CDR1 and CDR2 (germline): KGHSH, LQKENI. Trimming cost V 2 bases and J 4 bases, with 11 bases left between them. CDR3 length: 14 residues. Here the CDR3 reads CASSPVPDRETQYF. The CDR3 nucleotides are TGTGCCAGCTCACCAGTGCCAGATCGAGAGACCCAGTACTTC. Full variable domain (remainder filled in from reference TRBV18 and TRBJ2-5): NAGVMQNPRHLVRRRGQEARLRCSPMKGHSHVYWYRQLPEEGLKFMVYLQKENIIDESGMPKERFSAEFPKEGPSILRIQQVVRGDSAAYFCASSPVPDRETQYFGPGTRLLVL.

This clonotype was detected ten times or more. This sequence joins TRBV29-1 and TRBJ2-5, with D perhaps TRBD1 (7 bases). This CDR3 comprises 14 residues. Trimming removed 6 bases at V and 2 bases at J, with 16 bases between. Germline loops: CDR1 SQVTM, CDR2 ANQGSEA. CDR3 residues: CSVPTGAGQETQYF. CDR3 DNA sequence: TGCAGCGTACCAACAGGGGCGGGGCAAGAGACCCAGTACTTC.